Below are 16 T cell receptor beta chains sequenced from a single sample in a study of blood T cell repertoires in COVID-19 (TCRdb year 2020). The library was obtained by the immunoSEQ multiplex PCR assay. TCRdb retrieved this table from immuneACCESS and kept in-frame rearrangements only. Not all clones are present; in checked studies, unresolved V genes account for under half, and no reason is known for the remainder. The sample profile shows hundreds of thousands of clones; about nine tenths of them were found once. The top ten clones comprise around 8.9% of the sample. Sequencing used PBMCs or T cells enriched from blood (not recorded which). These receptors originate from a woman between 18 and 29 years old who had recovered from COVID-19.

The V call is TRBV4-3, the J call TRBJ1-6; D gene unclear. Germline V lookup: CDR1 LGHNA, CDR2 YSLEER. Deletions cut 4 bases from V and 8 bases from J, with 9 bases between. This CDR3 contains 13 residues. The CDR3 bases are TGCGCCAGCAGCCCTACCACGCATTCACCCCTCCACTTT. Its protein is CASSPTTHSPLHF.

The chain employs TRBV4-3 and TRBJ2-1; TRBD2 matches 12 bases. V was pared by 4 bases and J by 6 bases, with 7 bases of the junction left unmatched. The CDR3 is made up of 16 amino acids. The germline V gene encodes CDR1 LGHNA and CDR2 YSLEER. The CDR3 sequence: CASSPGSSGGGNEQFF. The CDR3 bases are TGCGCCAGCAGCCCTGGTTCTAGCGGGGGGGGCAATGAGCAGTTCTTC.

This chain uses TRBV24-1 with TRBJ2-1; 9 bases match TRBD1. The CDR3 has 17 residues. J lost 7 bases, V lost 2 bases, and 11 bases had no gene match. Germline CDR1 KGHDR, CDR2 SFDVKD. CDR3 protein: CATSDSGTGRNWNEQFF. CDR3 nucleotide sequence: TGTGCCACCAGTGATTCCGGGACAGGGCGAAACTGGAATGAGCAGTTCTTC.

The rearrangement uses TRBV7-9 and TRBJ2-5; 16 nucleotides align to TRBD2. V lost 5 bases and J lost 5; bases outside the gene matches: 14. This CDR3 has 19 amino acids. The germline V gene has CDR1 SEHNR and CDR2 FQNEAQ (reference sequence). The CDR3 sequence is CASSAGLAGGVPFGETQYF. In nucleotides, the CDR3 is TGTGCCAGCAGCGCGGGACTAGCGGGGGGGGTCCCCTTTGGGGAGACCCAGTACTTC.

J is TRBJ1-1 and V is TRBV5-5, with 7 bases lining up with TRBD1. The V segment lost 0 bases and the J segment 12 bases; nucleotides outside the gene matches: 17. CDR3 length: 16 amino acids. The V gene's germline CDR1 is SGHKS and CDR2 YYEKEE (reference sequence). The CDR3 DNA reads as TGTGCCAGCAGCTTGGTTGCGGTTGGGCAGGGGGGTTCGACTTTCTTT. Protein sequence: CASSLVAVGQGGSTFF.

This rearrangement joins TRBV5-4 to TRBJ1-5; 7 bases are shared with TRBD1. V gave up 4 bases and J gave up 3 bases; unmatched junction bases: 4. The germline V gene encodes CDR1 SGHNT and CDR2 YYREEE (reference sequence). This CDR3 is built from 14 residues. CDR3 sequence reads: CASSRDRDNQPQHF. In DNA, the CDR3 is TGTGCCAGCAGCCGAGACAGGGACAATCAGCCCCAGCATTTT. The entire variable domain, with the rest obtained from reference TRBV5-4 and TRBJ1-5, is as follows: ETGVTQSPTHLIKTRGQQVTLRCSSQSGHNTVSWYQQALGQGPQFIFQYYREEENGRGNFPPRFSGLQFPNYSSELNVNALELDDSALYLCASSRDRDNQPQHFGDGTRLSIL.

The V call is TRBV5-8, the J call TRBJ2-6; perhaps TRBD2 as D (7 bases). This CDR3 has 16 residues. Trimming cost V 1 base and J 2 bases, with 10 bases left between them. The V gene's germline CDR1 is SGHTS and CDR2 YDEGEE. CDR3 region: CASSLWGGAGANVLTF. As DNA, the CDR3 is TGTGCCAGCAGCTTGTGGGGGGGCGCTGGGGCCAACGTCCTGACTTTC.

In DNA, the CDR3 is TGTGCCAGCAGTGAAACCCCCCCGAGGTGGGACACCGGGGAGCTGTTTTTT. Translated: CASSETPPRWDTGELFF. The chain carries TRBV2 and TRBJ2-2; D not certain. The CDR3 covers 17 residues. The ends were cut back, 2 bases at V and 3 bases at J, with 16 bases in the middle. CDR1 is SNHLY, CDR2 FYNNEI, per germline.

Only one count was recorded for this clone. CDR3 in DNA: TGTGCCAGCAGCCAAGGAAACAGGGTTGGAGAGACCCAGTACTTC. It specifies CASSQGNRVGETQYF. The J gene is TRBJ2-5, the V gene TRBV3-1 (or the pseudogene TRBV3-2), with D possibly TRBD1 on 6 matching bases. V was cut by 1 base and J by 4 bases, with 13 bases left in between. There are 15 residues in the CDR3. The germline V gene encodes CDR1 LGHDT and CDR2 YNNKEL (reference sequence).

The genes are TRBV10-3 and TRBJ1-2; a weak D match, TRBD1 (6 bases). V was trimmed by 6 bases and J by 2 bases, leaving 19 bases between them. The CDR3 runs to 16 residues. In germline, CDR1 is ENHRY, CDR2 SYGVKD. This chain's CDR3 is CAISEPAADRNYGYTF. Here the CDR3 DNA reads TGTGCCATCAGCGAGCCGGCTGCGGACAGAAACTATGGCTACACCTTC.

As regards this clone: One end of the junction varies from germline; a read error may be responsible. V usage is TRBV7-9 and J usage is TRBJ2-3; 8 bases are a match to TRBD2. The V gene's germline CDR1 is SEHNR and CDR2 FQNEAQ (reference sequence). The length of the CDR3 is 14 residues. CDR3 amino acids: CASSLAGLTDTQYF. The DNA of the CDR3 is TGTGCCAGCAGCCTAGCGGGCCTCACAGATACGCAGTATTTT. Together with reference TRBV7-9 and TRBJ2-3, the CDR3 gives the full variable domain: DTGVSQNPRHKITKRGQNVTFRCDPISEHNRLYWYRQTLGQGPEFLTYFQNEAQLEKSRLLSDRFSAERPKGSFSTLEIQRTEQGDSAMYLCASSLAGLTDTQYFGPGTRLTVL.

The chain links TRBV19 to TRBJ2-1; D may be TRBD2 (6 bases). Trimming removed 7 bases at V and 5 bases at J, with 12 bases between. The germline CDR1 and CDR2 sequences are LNHDA and SQIVND (reference sequence). There are 13 residues in the CDR3. The CDR3 region is CASKGGWDNEQFF. Here the CDR3 DNA reads TGTGCCAGTAAGGGAGGATGGGACAATGAGCAGTTCTTC.

As DNA, the CDR3 is TGCAGTGCTAGTTGGCTTGGCTATGGCTACACCTTC. It translates to CSASWLGYGYTF. The chain carries TRBV20-1 and TRBJ1-2, with unresolved D. The CDR3 runs 12 residues. Germline CDR1 reads DFQATT; CDR2 reads SNEGSKA (reference sequence). Trimming took 3 bases from V and 4 from J, leaving 9 bases between them.

On this clone itself: Within the sample, other DNA sequences also encode this same CDR3. The rearrangement links TRBV7-3 to TRBJ2-1; 8 bases fit TRBD2. The CDR3 covers 15 residues. After removal of 3 bases from V and 3 bases from J, the junction contained 4 bases not matched to a gene. The germline CDR1 and CDR2 sequences are SGHTA and FQGTGA. The chain's CDR3 is CASSLSLAGYNEQFF. CDR3 DNA: TGTGCCAGCAGCTTGTCCCTAGCGGGCTACAATGAGCAGTTCTTC. Full variable domain (remainder filled in from reference TRBV7-3 and TRBJ2-1): GAGVSQTPSNKVTEKGKYVELRCDPISGHTALYWYRQSLGQGPEFLIYFQGTGAADDSGLPNDRFFAVRPEGSVSTLKIQRTERGDSAVYLCASSLSLAGYNEQFFGPGTRLTVL.

This sequence joins TRBV9 and TRBJ1-3, with D hard to call. From germline, CDR1 is SGDLS and CDR2 YYNGEE. V shed 0 bases and J shed 4 bases, with 11 bases lying between them. This CDR3 comprises 15 residues. The CDR3 sequence: CASSVDSTIGNTIYF. The CDR3 DNA reads as TGTGCCAGCAGCGTAGACTCGACTATCGGAAACACCATATATTTT.

The rearrangement uses TRBV10-3 and TRBJ1-3; the D gene is possibly TRBD1 (6 bases). V was shortened by 11 bases and J by 0 bases, with 14 bases between the two germline ends. Germline V gives CDR1 ENHRY, CDR2 SYGVKD. The CDR3 runs 14 residues. Here the CDR3 DNA reads TGTGCCGCCGCCACAGGGATCTCTGGAAACACCATATATTTT. As protein: CAAATGISGNTIYF.